This entry describes one TCR beta chain. From germline, CDR1 is LNHNV and CDR2 YYDKDF (reference sequence). This CDR3 spans 16 amino acids. The V gene end was trimmed by 0 bases and the J gene end by 6 bases; junction bases not matched to a gene: 2. The data were obtained in a study of cytomegalovirus exposure and HLA in healthy donors. The PCR was carried out with 60 Vbeta primers and 13 Jbeta primers. Clones were sequenced by immunoSEQ multiplex PCR, and TCRdb holds only the in-frame ones, with some missing. Of 250,000 to 350,000 clones listed, 70% to 90% are singletons. The clonotype was recovered from a man aged 35-49 years in good health and CMV-seropositive. Sequencing input: PBMCs. The chain carries TRBV15 and TRBJ2-3, with 14 nucleotides matching TRBD2. The CDR3 reads CATSRDRTSGRDTQYF. The CDR3 nucleotides are TGTGCCACCAGCAGAGATCGGACTAGCGGGAGGGATACGCAGTATTTT.